Below are 28 T cell receptor beta chains sequenced from a single sample in a study of T cells after yellow fever vaccination. A single record per CDR3 protein comes from TCRdb applying MiXCR to the 5' RACE reads. The table shows 350,000 to 450,000 distinct CDR3 sequences, with 18% occurring only once. Sequenced here: PBMCs, sampled before the yellow fever booster vaccination. The source is a man aged 18 to 30 who received the YFV17D yellow fever vaccine.

Many counts were recorded for this clonotype. The rearrangement uses TRBV10-3 and TRBJ2-6; D not resolved. From germline, CDR1 is ENHRY and CDR2 SYGVKD. Trimming shortened V by 3 bases and J by 2 bases, and 8 bases separated the two germline ends. The CDR3 sequence is 15 residues long. The CDR3, as DNA: TGTGCCATCAGTGATAGTTTTACTGGGGCCAACGTCCTGACTTTC. Its protein product is CAISDSFTGANVLTF.

This chain joins TRBV7-9 and TRBJ1-2, with D unclear. Trimming removed 5 bases at V and 8 bases at J, with 18 bases between. Looked up from germline, CDR1 is SEHNR and CDR2 is FQNEAQ (reference sequence). The CDR3 contains 14 residues. The CDR3 DNA sequence: TGTGCCAGCAGCCTCGATCCGGACGTTAAGGGCTACACCTTC. Protein sequence: CASSLDPDVKGYTF. The variable domain in full, with the rest retrieved from reference TRBV7-9 and TRBJ1-2, is DTGVSQNPRHKITKRGQNVTFRCDPISEHNRLYWYRQTLGQGPEFLTYFQNEAQLEKSRLLSDRFSAERPKGSFSTLEIQRTEQGDSAMYLCASSLDPDVKGYTFGSGTRLTVV.

The chain recombines TRBV3-1 with TRBJ2-7; TRBD2 is a possible D gene (5 bases). V lost 2 bases and J lost 3, with 8 bases in between. Germline V gene data show CDR1 as LGHDT and CDR2 as YNNKEL (reference sequence). This CDR3 contains 13 residues. This CDR3 is CASSQPGLYEQYF. Written as DNA, the CDR3 is TGTGCCAGCAGCCAACCTGGACTCTACGAGCAGTACTTC.

This sequence joins TRBV10-1 and TRBJ2-1; unclear D gene. The CDR3 is 11 residues long. From germline, CDR1 is WNHNN and CDR2 SYGVQD (reference sequence). Between the trimmed V and J ends, which lost 0 bases and 9 bases, there was a span of 3 bases. The CDR3 DNA follows: TGCGCCAGCAGTGAGTCGGGTGAGCAGTTCTTC. Translating gives CASSESGEQFF.

This clonotype was detected many times. The V and J genes are TRBV6-6 and TRBJ1-2; 7 bases are shared with TRBD1. V lost 6 bases to trimming and J lost 0 bases; unmatched junction nucleotides: 7. Germline CDR1 MNHNY, CDR2 SVGAGI (reference sequence). The CDR3 length is 15 residues. CDR3 nucleotide sequence: TGTGCCAGCAGACCTACAGGGGATTCTAACTATGGCTACACCTTC. Translated: CASRPTGDSNYGYTF.

There are many counts of this clonotype. This chain connects TRBV28 to TRBJ2-2; either TRBD1 or TRBD2 may supply D (5 bases each). CDR3 length equals 14 residues. The germline gives CDR1 MDHEN, CDR2 SYDVKM. Trimming cost V 5 bases and J 6 bases, with 13 bases left between them. In DNA, the CDR3 is TGTGCCAGCAGTCCACCGGGGCATGCCGGGGAGCTGTTTTTT. As protein: CASSPPGHAGELFF.

Concerning this clonotype itself: A much larger clone is a single base away; this may be a read error. The CDR3 sequence: CASSYWENTEAFF. DNA of the CDR3: TGTGCCAGCAGTTACTGGGAGAACACTGAAGCTTTCTTT. The V gene is TRBV6-6, the J gene TRBJ1-1; D not certain. The germline V gene has CDR1 MNHNY and CDR2 SVGAGI (reference sequence). Deletions cut 1 base from V and 1 base from J, with 4 bases between. This CDR3 is built from 13 residues.

A few counts support this clonotype. The chain is built from TRBV9 and TRBJ2-1; D not resolved. The germline V gene encodes CDR1 SGDLS and CDR2 YYNGEE. This CDR3 is built from 16 residues. Trimming took off 0 bases at V and 7 bases at J, with 17 bases between the two ends. DNA of the CDR3: TGTGCCAGCAGCGTAGGGGTGGAAGTGACCAGGAATGAGCAGTTCTTC. Amino acids: CASSVGVEVTRNEQFF. The variable domain in full, completed from reference TRBV9 and TRBJ2-1, reads DSGVTQTPKHLITATGQRVTLRCSPRSGDLSVYWYQQSLDQGLQFLIQYYNGEERAKGNILERFSAQQFPDLHSELNLSSLELGDSALYFCASSVGVEVTRNEQFFGPGTRLTVL.

V is TRBV7-2 and J is TRBJ1-2; 8 nucleotides agree with TRBD1. V dropped 1 base and J dropped 7; count of bases not matched to a gene: 8. The CDR3 loop spans 15 amino acids. Germline loops: CDR1 SGHTA, CDR2 FQGNSA. The CDR3 spells CASSLVGQGASGYTF. The CDR3 DNA is TGTGCCAGCAGCTTAGTTGGGCAGGGGGCTAGTGGCTACACCTTC.

The J gene is TRBJ1-2, the V gene TRBV12-5, with D possibly matching TRBD1 (5 bases). The CDR3 has 16 amino acids. Germline V gene sequence: CDR1 LGHNT, CDR2 FRNRAP. Between the trimmed V and J ends, which lost 2 bases and 2 bases, there was a span of 15 bases. The CDR3 loop is CASGLFSTGQNYGYTF. The DNA for the CDR3 is TGTGCTAGTGGTTTGTTTTCGACGGGGCAGAACTATGGCTACACCTTC.

This clonotype appeared a few times. J is TRBJ2-5 and V is TRBV11-2; a possible D gene is TRBD1 (7 bases). Trimming took 0 bases from V and 4 from J, leaving 21 bases between them. CDR1 and CDR2 from the germline V gene are SGHAT and FQNNGV. The CDR3 loop spans 18 amino acids. The CDR3 DNA follows: TGTGCCAGCAGCTTAGAAGGGCGGGGCTACAGGGGATCAGAGACCCAGTACTTC. Translating gives CASSLEGRGYRGSETQYF.

This clonotype was seen many times. The chain links TRBV4-3 to TRBJ2-5; TRBD2 matches 9 bases. This CDR3 has 17 residues. Germline V gene lookup returns CDR1 LGHNA and CDR2 YSLEER. V shed 3 bases and J 4 bases; nucleotides not matched to a gene: 12. The CDR3 loop is CASSHLNEAGGVETQYF. CDR3 DNA sequence: TGCGCCAGCAGCCACCTCAACGAAGCGGGGGGAGTAGAGACCCAGTACTTC.

The chain recombines TRBV10-1 with TRBJ1-2; the D gene is possibly TRBD1 (5 bases). Germline values: CDR1 WNHNN, CDR2 SYGVQD (reference sequence). Between the trimmed V and J ends, which lost 6 bases and 7 bases, there was a span of 15 bases. CDR3 length equals 13 residues. The CDR3 sequence: CASRGRERPGYTF. CDR3 DNA: TGCGCCAGCAGAGGCAGGGAACGTCCTGGCTACACCTTC.

The chain is built from TRBV6-6 and TRBJ1-5; TRBD1 might be the D (6 bases). The CDR3 runs 13 residues. V was clipped by 8 bases and J by 9 bases, with 17 bases between them. Germline CDR1 reads MNHNY; CDR2 reads SVGAGI (reference sequence). CDR3 coding DNA: TGTGCCAGCCTGATGGGGGCAGATGGGCCCCAGCATTTT. This codes for CASLMGADGPQHF.

The rearrangement uses TRBV18 and TRBJ1-1; no firm D call. Trimming shortened V by 1 base and J by 2 bases, and 8 bases separated the two germline ends. In germline, CDR1 is KGHSH, CDR2 LQKENI. The CDR3 runs 14 residues. DNA of the CDR3: TGTGCCAGCTCACCACGGCAGACTAACACTGAAGCTTTCTTT. It translates to CASSPRQTNTEAFF.

The V call is TRBV9, the J call TRBJ2-3; no clear D. Germline assignment: CDR1 SGDLS and CDR2 YYNGEE. The V end lost 0 bases, the J end lost 6 bases, and 8 bases lay between the germline ends. CDR3 length: 13 residues. CDR3 region: CASSVGVGDTQYF. The CDR3 DNA sequence: TGTGCCAGCAGCGTAGGCGTAGGGGATACGCAGTATTTT.

This clonotype was seen only a few times. The rearrangement links TRBV10-3 to TRBJ1-3; D might be TRBD1 (5 bases). CDR3 length: 19 amino acids. V lost 0 bases to trimming and J lost 2 bases, with 20 bases between them. CDR1 and CDR2 from the germline V gene are ENHRY and SYGVKD. The CDR3 spells CAISESFGTYTTAGNTIYF. The CDR3 DNA is TGTGCCATCAGTGAGTCGTTCGGGACCTATACGACTGCTGGAAACACCATATATTTT.

This clonotype was detected only a few times. The rearrangement joins TRBV15 to TRBJ2-7; the D gene could be TRBD1 or TRBD2 (5 bases each). Trimming pared 1 base from V and 4 bases from J, leaving 8 bases between. Germline values: CDR1 LNHNV, CDR2 YYDKDF (reference sequence). The CDR3 spans 13 residues. The DNA for the CDR3 is TGTGCCACCAGCAGAGTCTGGGGGTACGAGCAGTACTTC. Protein: CATSRVWGYEQYF.

This clonotype was seen repeatedly, ten times or more. This sequence joins TRBV5-1 and TRBJ1-5; D is unresolved. V was pared by 0 bases and J by 8 bases, with 9 bases between. There are 13 residues in the CDR3. Germline CDR1 and CDR2: SGHRS and YFSETQ. This CDR3 is CASSLAGGEPQHF. The CDR3 coding sequence is TGCGCCAGCAGCTTGGCAGGCGGAGAGCCCCAGCATTTT.

This clonotype has a handful of counts. The chain has TRBV7-9 and TRBJ2-5; tentative D call: TRBD1 (5 bases). V shed 2 bases and J shed 5 bases, with 9 bases lying between them. Germline V gives CDR1 SEHNR, CDR2 FQNEAQ (reference sequence). This CDR3 has 13 amino acids. The chain's CDR3 is CASSLQGWETQYF. CDR3 DNA: TGTGCCAGCAGCTTACAGGGCTGGGAGACCCAGTACTTC. Drawing the rest from reference TRBV7-9 and TRBJ2-5, the complete variable domain is DTGVSQNPRHKITKRGQNVTFRCDPISEHNRLYWYRQTLGQGPEFLTYFQNEAQLEKSRLLSDRFSAERPKGSFSTLEIQRTEQGDSAMYLCASSLQGWETQYFGPGTRLLVL.

This clonotype appeared a few times. The DNA for the CDR3 is TGTGCCAGCAGTTACCGTGGAATCACTAGCAATGAAAAACTGTTTTTT. Its translation: CASSYRGITSNEKLFF. The gene calls are TRBV6-5 and TRBJ1-4; D gene uncertain. Trimming took 2 bases from V and 5 from J, leaving 15 bases between them. CDR1 and CDR2 (germline): MNHEY, SVGAGI. The CDR3 contains 16 residues.

The rearrangement links TRBV30 to TRBJ1-5; no firm D call. V was pared by 5 bases and J by 7 bases, with 9 bases between. Per the germline V gene, CDR1 is GTSNPN and CDR2 is SVGIG (reference sequence). The CDR3 is 11 amino acids. The CDR3 region is CAWGVGQPQHF. Here the CDR3 DNA reads TGTGCCTGGGGGGTTGGACAGCCCCAGCATTTT. The variable domain in full, completed from reference TRBV30 and TRBJ1-5, reads SQTIHQWPATLVQPVGSPLSLECTVEGTSNPNLYWYRQAAGRGLQLLFYSVGIGQISSEVPQNLSASRPQDRQFILSSKKLLLSDSGFYLCAWGVGQPQHFGDGTRLSIL.

The chain combines TRBV5-5 with TRBJ2-7, with D possibly being TRBD1 (6 bases). Between the trimmed V and J ends, which lost 6 bases and 3 bases, there was a span of 13 bases. Germline CDR1 SGHKS, CDR2 YYEKEE (reference sequence). The length of the CDR3 is 13 residues. In DNA form, the CDR3 reads TGTGCCAGCAAACCCGGGACAAACTACGAGCAGTACTTC. Translating it yields CASKPGTNYEQYF.

This clonotype was observed many times. This chain joins TRBV6-6 and TRBJ2-7; possible D gene TRBD1, 5 bases. The V end was cut by 2 bases, the J end by 4 bases, with 12 bases between. Germline-derived CDR1 and CDR2 are MNHNY and SVGAGI (reference sequence). The CDR3 has 14 residues. CDR3 residues: CASSYKQGSYEQYV. For the CDR3, the DNA is TGTGCCAGCAGTTACAAGCAGGGTTCGTACGAGCAGTACGTC.

This clonotype was observed a few times. This rearrangement joins TRBV19 to TRBJ1-5; no definite D call. Looked up from germline, CDR1 is LNHDA and CDR2 is SQIVND (reference sequence). The germline V and J ends were trimmed by 6 bases and 1 base, with 10 bases remaining between them. The CDR3 totals 14 residues. CDR3 sequence (DNA): TGTGCCAGTAGCCTAATCTCGAGCAATCAGCCCCAGCATTTT. Amino acid sequence: CASSLISSNQPQHF.

This chain links TRBV9 with TRBJ1-3; no clear D gene. Germline CDR1 reads SGDLS; CDR2 reads YYNGEE. This CDR3 is built from 15 residues. V was clipped by 0 bases and J by 4 bases, with 11 bases between them. In nucleotides, the CDR3 is TGTGCCAGCAGCGTAGCCATAGATGGGGGAAACACCATATATTTT. As protein: CASSVAIDGGNTIYF. The variable domain in full, with the rest retrieved from reference TRBV9 and TRBJ1-3, is DSGVTQTPKHLITATGQRVTLRCSPRSGDLSVYWYQQSLDQGLQFLIQYYNGEERAKGNILERFSAQQFPDLHSELNLSSLELGDSALYFCASSVAIDGGNTIYFGEGSWLTVV.

This chain joins TRBV20-1 and TRBJ2-4; 10 nucleotides align to TRBD1. This CDR3 spans 16 amino acids. Per the germline V gene, CDR1 is DFQATT and CDR2 is SNEGSKA (reference sequence). J lost 4 bases, V lost 2 bases, and 8 bases had no gene match. CDR3 coding DNA: TGCAGTGCTAGACTTCGGGACAGGGGTTGGAAAAACATTCAGTACTTC. Translated, it gives CSARLRDRGWKNIQYF.

V gene TRBV4-3 combines with J gene TRBJ2-4, with 7 bases aligning to TRBD2. In germline, CDR1 is LGHNA, CDR2 YSLEER. Unmatched junction bases numbered 7, after V lost 3 bases and J lost 5 bases. This CDR3 has 15 amino acids. CDR3 region: CASSQDWGGQNIQYF. CDR3 sequence (DNA): TGCGCCAGCAGCCAGGATTGGGGAGGGCAAAACATTCAGTACTTC.